These 4 T cell receptor beta chains were sequenced from one sample in a study of T cells in Graves' hyperthyroidism and ophthalmopathy. RNA transcripts provided the source from which TCR beta CDR3 regions were amplified. The HTBI set primed first-round TCR CDR3 RT-PCR. TCRdb passed the multiplex PCR reads through MiXCR, listing each CDR3 protein once. The repertoire holds under 400,000 distinct CDR3 sequences, with roughly 18% as singletons. Sequenced: blood. These receptors all come from a woman aged 50 to 60 with Graves' hyperthyroidism.

This clonotype was picked up many times. The chain has TRBV2 and TRBJ2-1, with 8 bases fitting TRBD2. The trim removed 6 bases at V and 6 bases at J, leaving 10 bases unmatched. From germline, CDR1 is SNHLY and CDR2 FYNNEI. This CDR3 has 15 residues. CDR3 DNA: TGTGCCAGCAGCCGGACGGGGGGGGCTGGCAATGAGCAGTTCTTC. Its translation: CASSRTGGAGNEQFF.

Regarding this clonotype: The junction does not match germline at one end; this may be a read error. The rearrangement links TRBV19 to TRBJ2-2, with TRBD1 identical over 9 bases. The CDR3 spans 15 residues. CDR1 LNHDA and CDR2 SQIVND come from the germline V gene (reference sequence). This CDR3 reads CASSPRDRDTGKLFF. The CDR3 nucleotides read TGTGCCAGTAGCCCACGGGACAGGGACACCGGGAAGCTGTTTTTT.

This clonotype was seen at least ten times. The chain recombines TRBV28 with TRBJ1-1; 7 nucleotides line up with TRBD1. Per the germline V gene, CDR1 is MDHEN and CDR2 is SYDVKM. The CDR3 contains 15 residues. The ends lost 2 bases at V and 0 bases at J; junction bases unmatched: 3. The CDR3 bases are TGTGCCAGCAGTTTACCGACAGGGATGAACACTGAAGCTTTCTTT. It codes for CASSLPTGMNTEAFF.

At least ten counts were recorded for this clonotype. The chain uses TRBV6-1 and TRBJ1-4; the match to TRBD1 covers 8 bases. The CDR3 contains 15 residues. The V and J ends lost 3 bases and 7 bases, in that order; junction bases with no gene match: 7. Germline CDR1 and CDR2: MNHNS and SASEGT. The CDR3 reads CASSDSRTGLEKLFF. CDR3 nucleotides: TGTGCCAGCAGTGACTCCCGGACAGGGCTTGAAAAACTGTTTTTT.